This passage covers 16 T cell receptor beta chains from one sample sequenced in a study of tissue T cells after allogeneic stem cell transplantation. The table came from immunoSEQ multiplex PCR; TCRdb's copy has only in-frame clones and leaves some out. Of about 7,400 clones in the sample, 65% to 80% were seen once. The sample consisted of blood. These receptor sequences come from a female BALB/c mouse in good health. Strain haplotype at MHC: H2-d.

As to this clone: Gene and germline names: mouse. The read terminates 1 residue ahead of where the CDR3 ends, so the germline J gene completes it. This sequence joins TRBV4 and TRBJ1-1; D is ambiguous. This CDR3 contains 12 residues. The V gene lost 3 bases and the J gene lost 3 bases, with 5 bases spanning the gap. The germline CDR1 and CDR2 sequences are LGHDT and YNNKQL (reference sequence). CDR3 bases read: TGTGCCAGCAGCTACCGGGACACAGAAGTCTTC. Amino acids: CASSYRDTEVF. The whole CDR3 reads CASSYRDTEVFF.

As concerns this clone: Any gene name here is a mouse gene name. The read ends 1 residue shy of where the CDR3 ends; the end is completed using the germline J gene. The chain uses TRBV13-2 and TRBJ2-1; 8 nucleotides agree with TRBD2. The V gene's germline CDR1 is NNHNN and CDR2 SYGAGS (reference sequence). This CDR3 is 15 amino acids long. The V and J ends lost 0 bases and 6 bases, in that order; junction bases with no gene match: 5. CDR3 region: CASGDALGGGAEQFF. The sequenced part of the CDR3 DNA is TGTGCCAGCGGTGATGCCCTGGGGGGTGGTGCTGAGCAGTTC.

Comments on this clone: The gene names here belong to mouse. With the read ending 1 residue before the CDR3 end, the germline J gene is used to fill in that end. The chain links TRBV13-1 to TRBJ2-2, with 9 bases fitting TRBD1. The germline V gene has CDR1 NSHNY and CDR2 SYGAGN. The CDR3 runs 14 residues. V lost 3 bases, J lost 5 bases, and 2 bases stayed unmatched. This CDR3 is CASSGGQGTGQLYF. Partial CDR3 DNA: TGTGCCAGCAGTGGGGGACAGGGTACCGGGCAGCTCTAC.

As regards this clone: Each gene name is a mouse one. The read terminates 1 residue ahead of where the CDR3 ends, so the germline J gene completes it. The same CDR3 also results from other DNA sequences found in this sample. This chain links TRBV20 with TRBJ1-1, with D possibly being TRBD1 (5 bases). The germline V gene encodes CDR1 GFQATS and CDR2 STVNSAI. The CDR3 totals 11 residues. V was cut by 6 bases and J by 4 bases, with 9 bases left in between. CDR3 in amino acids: CGAGDGTEVFF. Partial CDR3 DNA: TGTGGTGCCGGGGACGGCACAGAAGTCTTC.

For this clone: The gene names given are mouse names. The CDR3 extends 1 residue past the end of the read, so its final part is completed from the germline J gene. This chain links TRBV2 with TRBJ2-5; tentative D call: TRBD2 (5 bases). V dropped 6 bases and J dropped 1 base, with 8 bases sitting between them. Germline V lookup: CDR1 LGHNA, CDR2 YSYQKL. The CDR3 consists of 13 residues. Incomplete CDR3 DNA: TGTGCCAGCAGGGGTGGGGACCAAGACACCCAGTAC. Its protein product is CASRGGDQDTQY. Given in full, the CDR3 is CASRGGDQDTQYF.

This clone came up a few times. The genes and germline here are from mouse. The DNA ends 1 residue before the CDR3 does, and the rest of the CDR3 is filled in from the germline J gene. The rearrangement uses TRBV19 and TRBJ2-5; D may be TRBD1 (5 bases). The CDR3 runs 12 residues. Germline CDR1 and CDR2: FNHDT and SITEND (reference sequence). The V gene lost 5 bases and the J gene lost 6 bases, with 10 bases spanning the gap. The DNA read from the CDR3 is TGTGCCAGCAGCCAGGGAGGGGACACCCAGTAC. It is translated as CASSQGGDTQY. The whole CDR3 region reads CASSQGGDTQYF.

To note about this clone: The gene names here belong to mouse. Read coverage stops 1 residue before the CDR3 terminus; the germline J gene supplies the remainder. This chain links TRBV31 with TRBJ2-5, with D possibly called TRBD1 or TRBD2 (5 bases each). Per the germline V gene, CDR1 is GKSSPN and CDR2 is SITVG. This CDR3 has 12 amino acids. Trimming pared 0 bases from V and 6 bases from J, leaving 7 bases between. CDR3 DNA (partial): TGTGCCTGGAGTCTGGGGGTTGACACCCAGTAC. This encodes CAWSLGVDTQY. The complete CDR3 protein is CAWSLGVDTQYF.

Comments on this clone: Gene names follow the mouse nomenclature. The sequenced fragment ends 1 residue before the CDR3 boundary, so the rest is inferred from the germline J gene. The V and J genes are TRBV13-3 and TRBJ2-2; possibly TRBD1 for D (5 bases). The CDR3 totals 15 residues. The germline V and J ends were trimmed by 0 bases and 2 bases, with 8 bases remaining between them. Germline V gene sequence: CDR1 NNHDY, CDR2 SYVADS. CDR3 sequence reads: CASSDGRDNTGQLYF. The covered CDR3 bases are TGTGCCAGCAGTGATGGCAGGGATAACACCGGGCAGCTCTAC.

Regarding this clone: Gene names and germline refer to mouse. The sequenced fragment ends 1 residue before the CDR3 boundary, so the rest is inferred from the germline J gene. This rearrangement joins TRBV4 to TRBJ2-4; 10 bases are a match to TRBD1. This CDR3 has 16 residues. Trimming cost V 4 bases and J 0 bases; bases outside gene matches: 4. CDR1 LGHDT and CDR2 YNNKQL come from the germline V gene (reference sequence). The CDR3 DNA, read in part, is TGTGCCAGCAGCTTGGGACAGGGGACTAGTCAAAACACCTTGTAC. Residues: CASSLGQGTSQNTLY. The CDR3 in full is CASSLGQGTSQNTLYF.

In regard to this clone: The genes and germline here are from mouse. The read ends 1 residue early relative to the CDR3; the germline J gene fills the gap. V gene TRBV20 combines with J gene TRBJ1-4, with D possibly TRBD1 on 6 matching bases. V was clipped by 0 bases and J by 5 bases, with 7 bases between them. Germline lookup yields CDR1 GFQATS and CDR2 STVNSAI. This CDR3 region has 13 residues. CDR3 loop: CGAREGGNERLFF. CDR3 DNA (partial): TGTGGTGCTAGGGAAGGGGGGAACGAAAGATTATTT.

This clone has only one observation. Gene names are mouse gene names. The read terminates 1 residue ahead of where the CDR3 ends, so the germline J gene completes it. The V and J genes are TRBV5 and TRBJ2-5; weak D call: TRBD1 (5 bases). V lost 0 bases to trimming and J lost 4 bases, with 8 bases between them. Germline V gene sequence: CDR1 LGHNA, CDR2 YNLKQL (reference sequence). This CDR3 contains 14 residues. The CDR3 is CASSQETGKDTQYF. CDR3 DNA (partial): TGTGCCAGCAGCCAAGAAACAGGAAAAGACACCCAGTAC.

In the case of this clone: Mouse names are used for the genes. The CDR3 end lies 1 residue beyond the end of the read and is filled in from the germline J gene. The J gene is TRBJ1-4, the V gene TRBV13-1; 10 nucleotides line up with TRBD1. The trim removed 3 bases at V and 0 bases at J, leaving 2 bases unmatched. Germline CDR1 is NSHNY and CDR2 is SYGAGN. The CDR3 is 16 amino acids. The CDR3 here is CASSGDRGISNERLFF. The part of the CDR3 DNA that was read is TGTGCCAGCAGTGGGGACAGGGGTATTTCCAACGAAAGATTATTT.

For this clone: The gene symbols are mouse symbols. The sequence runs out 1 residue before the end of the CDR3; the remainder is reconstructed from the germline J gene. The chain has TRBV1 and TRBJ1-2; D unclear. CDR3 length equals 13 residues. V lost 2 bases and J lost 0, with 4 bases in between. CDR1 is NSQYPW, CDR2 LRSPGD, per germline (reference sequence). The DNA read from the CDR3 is TGCACCTGCAGTGCAACAGCAAACTCCGACTACACC. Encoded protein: CTCSATANSDYT. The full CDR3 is CTCSATANSDYTF.

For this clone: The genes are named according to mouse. CDR3: CASSGGDTQYF. The covered CDR3 bases are TGTGCCAGCAGTGGGGGGGACACCCAGTAC. The chain carries TRBV13-1 and TRBJ2-5; D may correspond to TRBD1 or TRBD2 (5 bases each). The read comes to an end 1 residue before the CDR3 does, leaving the germline J gene to fill in the end. The CDR3 spans 11 residues. Trimming left V 3 bases short and J 6 bases short, with 5 bases between. The V gene's germline CDR1 is NSHNY and CDR2 SYGAGN.

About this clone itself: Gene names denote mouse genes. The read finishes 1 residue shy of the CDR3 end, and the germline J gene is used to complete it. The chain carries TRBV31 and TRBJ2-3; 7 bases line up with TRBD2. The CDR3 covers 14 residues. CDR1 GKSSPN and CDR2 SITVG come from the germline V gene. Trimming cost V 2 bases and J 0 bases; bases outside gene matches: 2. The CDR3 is CAWSAGGSAETLYF. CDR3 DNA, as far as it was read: TGTGCCTGGAGTGCTGGGGGTAGTGCAGAAACGCTGTAT.

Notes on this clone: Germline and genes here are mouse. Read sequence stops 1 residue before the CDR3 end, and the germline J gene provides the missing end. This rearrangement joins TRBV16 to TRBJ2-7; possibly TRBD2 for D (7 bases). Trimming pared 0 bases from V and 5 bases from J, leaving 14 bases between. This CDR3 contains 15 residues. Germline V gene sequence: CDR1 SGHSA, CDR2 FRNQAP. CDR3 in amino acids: CASSLEGGGIDEQYF. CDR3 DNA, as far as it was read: TGTGCAAGCAGCTTAGAAGGGGGGGGGATAGATGAACAGTAC. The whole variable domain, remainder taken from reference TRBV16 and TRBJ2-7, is NAGVIQTPRHKVTGKGQEATLWCEPISGHSAVFWYRQTIVQGLEFLTYFRNQAPIDDSGMPKERFSAQMPNQSHSTLKIQSTQPQDSAVYLCASSLEGGGIDEQYFGPGTRLTVL.